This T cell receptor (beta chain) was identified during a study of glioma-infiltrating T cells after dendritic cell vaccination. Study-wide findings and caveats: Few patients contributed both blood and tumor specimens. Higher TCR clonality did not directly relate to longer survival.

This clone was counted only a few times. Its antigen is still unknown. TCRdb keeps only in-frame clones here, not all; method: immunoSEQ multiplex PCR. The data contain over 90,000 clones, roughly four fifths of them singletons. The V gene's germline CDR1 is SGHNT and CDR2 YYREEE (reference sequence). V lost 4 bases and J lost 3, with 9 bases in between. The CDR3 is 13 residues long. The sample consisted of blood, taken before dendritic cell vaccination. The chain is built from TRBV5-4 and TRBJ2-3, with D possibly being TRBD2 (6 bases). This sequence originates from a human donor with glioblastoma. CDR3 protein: CASSVRETDTQYF. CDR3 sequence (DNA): TGTGCCAGCAGCGTCCGGGAGACAGATACGCAGTATTTT.